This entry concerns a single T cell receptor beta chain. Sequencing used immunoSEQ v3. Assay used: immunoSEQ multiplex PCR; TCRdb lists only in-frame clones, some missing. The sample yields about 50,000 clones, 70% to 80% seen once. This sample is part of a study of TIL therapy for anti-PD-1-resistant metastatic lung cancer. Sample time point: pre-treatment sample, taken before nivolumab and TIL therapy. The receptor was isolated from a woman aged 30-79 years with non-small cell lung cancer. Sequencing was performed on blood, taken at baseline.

This CDR3 is CASSASGTGNEKLFF. In DNA form, the CDR3 reads TGCGCCAGCAGCGCCTCCGGGACAGGGAATGAAAAACTGTTTTTT. V and J are TRBV5-1 and TRBJ1-4; 9 bases are shared with TRBD1. The V and J ends lost 4 bases and 5 bases, in that order; junction bases with no gene match: 6. There are 15 residues in the CDR3. Germline values: CDR1 SGHRS, CDR2 YFSETQ.